The 24 T cell receptor beta chains listed next were all sequenced from one sample in a study of identical twins. MiXCR, run by TCRdb on the 5' RACE reads, gives a single entry per CDR3 protein. The data hold hundreds of thousands of distinct CDR3 sequences, with over 20% observed a single time. The data were also submitted as part of a second study, on T cells expressing NK-cell markers.

Sequenced: PBMCs. The receptors were sampled from a young woman in good health.

The V and J genes are TRBV19 and TRBJ1-1; D ambiguous. CDR3 length equals 12 residues. Trimming shortened V by 10 bases and J by 4 bases, and 13 bases separated the two germline ends. CDR1 and CDR2 from the germline V gene are LNHDA and SQIVND (reference sequence). CDR3 sequence reads: CATSASLTEAFF. CDR3 DNA: TGTGCCACCTCGGCCTCCCTCACTGAAGCTTTCTTT.

In its sample, this clonotype was seen a few times. This sequence joins TRBV6-1 and TRBJ1-2; D is unresolved. Germline V gene lookup returns CDR1 MNHNS and CDR2 SASEGT. Trimming removed 1 base at V and 3 bases at J, with 6 bases between. The CDR3 totals 13 residues. The CDR3 spells CASSEDRDYGYTF. The CDR3 nucleotides read TGTGCCAGCAGTGAAGACAGAGACTATGGCTACACCTTC.

The sample holds many counts of this clonotype. The V and J genes are TRBV20-1 and TRBJ2-1, with D possibly TRBD2 on 6 matching bases. The length of the CDR3 is 16 residues. Germline-derived CDR1 and CDR2 are DFQATT and SNEGSKA (reference sequence). V was cut by 1 base and J by 0 bases, with 13 bases left in between. DNA for the CDR3: TGCAGTGCTAGAGCCGTTCGGGGGAGCTCCTACAATGAGCAGTTCTTC. This gives the protein CSARAVRGSSYNEQFF.

V and J are TRBV10-3 and TRBJ1-1; D gene uncertain. V lost 6 bases and J lost 0, with 14 bases in between. This CDR3 comprises 15 residues. The germline V gene encodes CDR1 ENHRY and CDR2 SYGVKD. The DNA for the CDR3 is TGTGCCATCAGGGCCGACAAGACCTTGAACACTGAAGCTTTCTTT. Translating it yields CAIRADKTLNTEAFF.

This clonotype was observed a few times. The rearrangement uses TRBV27 and TRBJ2-7; no firm D call. The CDR3 consists of 13 residues. V lost 1 base to trimming and J lost 4 bases, with 8 bases between them. In germline, CDR1 is MNHEY, CDR2 SMNVEV (reference sequence). The CDR3 DNA reads as TGTGCCAGCAGTTTATGGGCATCTTACGAGCAGTACTTC. Amino acids: CASSLWASYEQYF.

This clonotype has a handful of counts. The V gene is TRBV5-1, the J gene TRBJ2-1, with D hard to call. CDR1 is SGHRS, CDR2 YFSETQ, per germline. The CDR3 is 13 residues long. V was clipped by 6 bases and J by 6 bases, with 13 bases between them. CDR3 region: CASTLDPLNEQFF. The CDR3 nucleotides read TGCGCCAGCACCCTGGACCCCCTCAATGAGCAGTTCTTC.

V usage is TRBV6-2 or TRBV6-3 and J usage is TRBJ2-3, with TRBD2 as a possible D gene (6 bases). This CDR3 comprises 15 residues. V lost 6 bases and J lost 2, with 15 bases in between. Germline V gene data show CDR1 as MNHEY and CDR2 as SVGEGT. CDR3 sequence: CASSPIGTPTDTQYF. CDR3 nucleotides: TGTGCCAGCAGCCCGATCGGGACTCCCACAGATACGCAGTATTTT.

In its sample, this clonotype was seen a few times. V and J are TRBV12-3 or TRBV12-4 and TRBJ2-1, with 7 bases fitting TRBD1. V lost 9 bases to trimming and J lost 0 bases; unmatched junction nucleotides: 11. CDR3 size: 16 residues. CDR3 amino acids: CASKTGTASSYNEQFF. The CDR3 DNA reads TGTGCCAGTAAAACCGGGACAGCCAGCTCCTACAATGAGCAGTTCTTC.

This clonotype was found many times. CDR3 coding DNA: TGTGCCAGCAGGACTAGCGGGAAAGTGCATGAGCAGTTCTTC. Amino acids: CASRTSGKVHEQFF. The chain links TRBV12-3 or TRBV12-4 to TRBJ2-1; 11 bases line up with TRBD2. Trimming at V came to 6 bases and at J to 8 bases, leaving 6 bases not matched to a gene. CDR3 length: 14 amino acids.

This clonotype has more than one count but fewer than ten. V gene TRBV11-2 combines with J gene TRBJ1-1, with D possibly being TRBD1 (6 bases). The length of the CDR3 is 14 residues. V was shortened by 2 bases and J by 4 bases, with 11 bases between the two germline ends. Germline CDR1 is SGHAT and CDR2 is FQNNGV. CDR3 amino acids: CASSLSLGGTEAFF. In DNA, the CDR3 is TGTGCCAGCAGCTTATCCCTAGGGGGCACTGAAGCTTTCTTT.

In this sample, this clonotype turned up a few times. The rearrangement joins TRBV10-2 to TRBJ2-1; possibly TRBD2 for D (6 bases). CDR3 length: 13 residues. V lost 7 bases and J lost 4, with 11 bases in between. In germline, CDR1 is WSHSY, CDR2 SAAADI. The chain's CDR3 is CASTGTSYNEQFF. As DNA, the CDR3 is TGCGCCAGCACTGGGACTTCATACAATGAGCAGTTCTTC.

Ten or more counts support this clonotype. V usage is TRBV20-1 and J usage is TRBJ2-7; 13 bases match TRBD2. This CDR3 contains 14 residues. Germline lookup yields CDR1 DFQATT and CDR2 SNEGSKA (reference sequence). The trim removed 5 bases at V and 3 bases at J, leaving 4 bases unmatched. The CDR3 loop is CSARLAGGVYEQYF. CDR3 DNA: TGCAGTGCTCGACTAGCGGGAGGCGTCTACGAGCAGTACTTC.

This clonotype was detected many times. The V call is TRBV29-1, the J call TRBJ2-2; tentative D call: TRBD2 (6 bases). This CDR3 is 12 amino acids long. Germline assignment: CDR1 SQVTM and CDR2 ANQGSEA. The germline V and J ends were trimmed by 6 bases and 6 bases, with 11 bases remaining between them. The CDR3 region has the DNA TGCAGCGTGTCGACTAGTCCCGGGGAGCTGTTTTTT. Translation: CSVSTSPGELFF.

This clonotype was counted a few times. The chain links TRBV12-3 or TRBV12-4 to TRBJ1-2; D unresolved. The CDR3 extends over 15 amino acids. Trimming took off 2 bases at V and 2 bases at J, with 12 bases between the two ends. The CDR3 spells CASSLNRYPNYGYTF. CDR3 in DNA: TGTGCCAGCAGTTTAAACAGATACCCAAACTATGGCTACACCTTC.

The chain recombines TRBV7-9 with TRBJ2-1, with TRBD2 matching 7 bases. Germline CDR1 is SEHNR and CDR2 is FQNEAQ (reference sequence). With 4 bases clipped from V and 0 bases from J, the junction kept 9 bases outside the gene matches. The CDR3 totals 17 residues. CDR3 nucleotide sequence: TGTGCCAGCAGCTCCACTAGCGACCGGAGCTCCTACAATGAGCAGTTCTTC. Residues: CASSSTSDRSSYNEQFF. The full variable domain, its missing parts supplied by reference TRBV7-9 and TRBJ2-1, is DTGVSQNPRHKITKRGQNVTFRCDPISEHNRLYWYRQTLGQGPEFLTYFQNEAQLEKSRLLSDRFSAERPKGSFSTLEIQRTEQGDSAMYLCASSSTSDRSSYNEQFFGPGTRLTVL.

J is TRBJ2-1 and V is TRBV3-1; D is possibly TRBD1 or TRBD2 (6 bases each). The CDR3 contains 14 residues. Germline-derived CDR1 and CDR2 are LGHDT and YNNKEL (reference sequence). V gave up 1 base and J gave up 9 bases, with 13 bases separating them. In nucleotides, the CDR3 is TGTGCCAGCAGCCAAGGGCGGACAGCGGGTGAGCAGTTCTTC. Translating gives CASSQGRTAGEQFF.

The chain combines TRBV6-1 with TRBJ2-1; 9 bases align to TRBD1. Germline CDR1 MNHNS, CDR2 SASEGT. V trimming: 9 bases; J trimming: 9 bases; junction bases outside the gene matches: 6. CDR3 length equals 12 residues. This CDR3 is CASHTGGTEQFF. The CDR3 DNA reads TGTGCCAGTCACACAGGGGGCACTGAGCAGTTCTTC.

This clonotype was detected a few times. The chain uses TRBV12-3 or TRBV12-4 and TRBJ2-7; weak D call: TRBD1 (6 bases). Trimming pared 5 bases from V and 3 bases from J, leaving 17 bases between. This CDR3 contains 15 residues. The CDR3 loop is CASSLLNRDRYEQYF. The CDR3, as DNA: TGTGCCAGCAGTCTACTGAACAGGGATCGCTACGAGCAGTACTTC.

The rearrangement joins TRBV7-2 to TRBJ1-1; no reliable D call. From germline, CDR1 is SGHTA and CDR2 FQGNSA. With 3 bases removed from V and 4 bases from J, the gap between germline ends came to 9 bases. CDR3 length equals 13 residues. Here the CDR3 reads CASSFPHSTEAFF. The CDR3 bases are TGTGCCAGCAGCTTTCCGCACAGCACTGAAGCTTTCTTT.

This clonotype occurred once. This chain links TRBV2 with TRBJ2-3; no definite D call. The V and J ends lost 2 bases and 2 bases respectively, with 11 bases between them. The CDR3 length is 15 residues. Per the germline V gene, CDR1 is SNHLY and CDR2 is FYNNEI. The CDR3 sequence is CASSEMSTSTDTQYF. CDR3 nucleotides: TGTGCCAGCAGTGAAATGAGCACTTCCACAGATACGCAGTATTTT. Variable domain in full (rest from reference TRBV2 and TRBJ2-3): EPEVTQTPSHQVTQMGQEVILRCVPISNHLYFYWYRQILGQKVEFLVSFYNNEISEKSEIFDDQFSVERPDGSNFTLKIRSTKLEDSAMYFCASSEMSTSTDTQYFGPGTRLTVL.

This chain uses TRBV20-1 with TRBJ2-2, with D uncertain. Trimming took 2 bases from V and 0 from J, leaving 7 bases between them. CDR1 and CDR2 from the germline V gene are DFQATT and SNEGSKA (reference sequence). The CDR3 contains 14 residues. CDR3 protein: CSARPQPNTGELFF. In nucleotides, the CDR3 is TGCAGTGCTAGACCTCAGCCGAACACCGGGGAGCTGTTTTTT.

The chain uses TRBV7-7 and TRBJ2-2, with 8 bases that match TRBD2. Germline CDR1 reads SSHAT; CDR2 reads FNYEAQ (reference sequence). The CDR3 sequence is 16 residues long. With V trimmed by 5 bases and J by 4 bases, 9 bases remained unmatched. Here the CDR3 DNA reads TGTGCCAGCAGCCCCCGGGAGGGGCCCAGCACCGGGGAGCTGTTTTTT. Encoded protein: CASSPREGPSTGELFF.

The chain joins TRBV4-1 to TRBJ2-3, with 9 nucleotides matching TRBD2. CDR3 length: 15 amino acids. Losses at the gene ends were 8 bases for V and 6 bases for J; bases not matched to a gene: 12. In germline, CDR1 is MGHRA, CDR2 YSYEKL. The CDR3, as DNA: TGCGCCAGCCGTGGCGGGGGGGCCATTGTCGATACGCAGTATTTT. Amino acids: CASRGGGAIVDTQYF.

V and J are TRBV5-1 and TRBJ2-6, with D tentatively TRBD1 (6 bases). The CDR3 loop spans 17 amino acids. V was shortened by 4 bases and J by 3 bases, with 17 bases between the two germline ends. CDR1 is SGHRS and CDR2 is YFSETQ in the germline V gene. The CDR3 DNA sequence: TGCGCCAGCAGCCCAAACAGGGATTTCAATGGGGCCAACGTCCTGACTTTC. This codes for CASSPNRDFNGANVLTF.